The clone carrying this T cell receptor (beta chain) was detected ten times or more. The antigen remains undetermined. The record originates from a study of T-cell memory formation after mild COVID-19. Each CDR3 protein is one row after TCRdb ran MiXCR on the 5' RACE reads. The top ten hold under 0.85% of the sample, which has tens of thousands of distinct CDR3 sequences, about 6.1% seen once. Whole-study results and caveats: Pre-infection memory carried some responding clones, suggesting that cross-reactive memory joined.

Trimming cost V 3 bases and J 3 bases, with 8 bases left between them. This CDR3 contains 13 residues. This chain links TRBV12-3 or TRBV12-4 with TRBJ1-1, with D uncertain. The sequence came from an adult who had mild COVID-19 (a few samples of this study predate the infection). Cell type and time point are not known. Sequencing was done on a sample of PBMCs or a T cell subset sorted from them (not recorded which). CDR3 sequence: CASSFAEDTEAFF. CDR3 nucleotide sequence: TGTGCCAGCAGTTTTGCAGAGGACACTGAAGCTTTCTTT.